These 20 T cell receptor beta chains came from one sample sequenced in a study of CD8 T cells in ankylosing spondylitis. One entry per CDR3 protein, called by TCRdb with MiXCR from the 5' RACE reads. This table holds roughly 150,000 distinct CDR3 sequences, 30% to 35% found once. The sample taken for sequencing was synovial fluid, either unsorted or a sorted T cell fraction (not recorded which). The receptors were gathered from a male donor with ankylosing spondylitis.

This clonotype was recorded many times. The chain couples TRBV7-3 to TRBJ2-7; D tentatively fits TRBD1 or TRBD2 (5 bases each). Germline-derived CDR1 and CDR2 are SGHTA and FQGTGA. This CDR3 is built from 13 residues. Between the trimmed V and J ends, which lost 5 bases and 7 bases, there was a span of 15 bases. The CDR3 here is CASSPGAGGEQYF. As DNA, the CDR3 is TGTGCCAGCAGCCCCGGGGCAGGTGGGGAGCAGTACTTC.

This clonotype is classed as large. The chain recombines TRBV20-1 with TRBJ2-1; 7 bases are shared with TRBD1. Germline loops: CDR1 DFQATT, CDR2 SNEGSKA (reference sequence). The CDR3 has 14 amino acids. V lost 2 bases and J lost 5; bases outside the gene matches: 6. CDR3 in DNA: TGCAGTGCTAGAAAGGCAGGGACAGACAATGAGCAGTTCTTC. Translation: CSARKAGTDNEQFF.

On this clonotype: Because the CDR3 is missing its conserved closing phenylalanine or tryptophan, this is likely a read error. The V gene is TRBV5-1, the J gene TRBJ2-5; 9 bases are shared with TRBD2. V lost 0 bases to trimming and J lost 4 bases; unmatched junction nucleotides: 4. This CDR3 has 15 amino acids. Germline values: CDR1 SGHRS, CDR2 YFSETQ. The CDR3 is CASSLGSGRTETQYL. The CDR3 DNA reads TGCGCCAGCAGCTTGGGAAGCGGGAGGACAGAGACCCAGTACTTA.

This clonotype came up a few times. The V call is TRBV3-1, the J call TRBJ2-5; D not certain. The CDR3 extends over 14 amino acids. With 0 bases removed from V and 5 bases from J, the gap between germline ends came to 10 bases. Germline CDR1 and CDR2: LGHDT and YNNKEL (reference sequence). In DNA, the CDR3 is TGTGCCAGCAGCCAAGAGGGGAATAGTGAGACCCAGTACTTC. Translation: CASSQEGNSETQYF.

V gene TRBV7-8 combines with J gene TRBJ2-1, with D perhaps TRBD1 (5 bases). CDR1 is SGHVS and CDR2 is FQNEAQ in the germline V gene. This CDR3 contains 15 residues. The V end lost 7 bases, the J end lost 2 bases, and 15 bases lay between the germline ends. The CDR3 sequence is CASTPTEQAYNEQFF. The CDR3 DNA reads TGTGCCAGCACCCCGACAGAACAAGCCTACAATGAGCAGTTCTTC.

This clonotype turned up a few times. The chain employs TRBV29-1 and TRBJ1-1; D is undetermined. The CDR3 runs to 11 residues. The V end was cut by 4 bases, the J end by 8 bases, with 11 bases between. Germline assignment: CDR1 SQVTM and CDR2 ANQGSEA. The CDR3 sequence: CSVVGTVEAFF. The CDR3 DNA follows: TGCAGCGTTGTCGGAACGGTGGAAGCTTTCTTT.

CDR3: CSATRQGLFYEQYF. The DNA for the CDR3 is TGCAGTGCTACTAGACAGGGGCTTTTTTACGAGCAGTACTTC. The gene calls are TRBV20-1 and TRBJ2-7; the match to TRBD1 covers 8 bases. Germline lookup yields CDR1 DFQATT and CDR2 SNEGSKA (reference sequence). V dropped 4 bases and J dropped 4; count of bases not matched to a gene: 9. The CDR3 contains 14 residues.

This clonotype has a handful of counts. This chain uses TRBV7-2 with TRBJ2-4; no clear D. Looked up from germline, CDR1 is SGHTA and CDR2 is FQGNSA. The V end was cut by 5 bases, the J end by 0 bases, with 14 bases between. The CDR3 covers 16 residues. CDR3: CASSADRILAKNIQYF. CDR3 coding DNA: TGTGCCAGCAGCGCTGACCGCATACTAGCCAAAAACATTCAGTACTTC.

The chain uses TRBV10-3 and TRBJ1-1, with D hard to call. The CDR3 spans 15 residues. V was cut by 3 bases and J by 0 bases, with 11 bases left in between. Germline CDR1 reads ENHRY; CDR2 reads SYGVKD. The CDR3 DNA reads TGTGCCATCAGTGAATCACAGAACCTGAACACTGAAGCTTTCTTT. Translating gives CAISESQNLNTEAFF.

This sequence joins TRBV21-1 and TRBJ2-1; TRBD1 was called by the table and not checked on the DNA. TRBV21-1 is described as a pseudogene. This CDR3 contains 20 residues. The CDR3 DNA sequence: TGTGCCAGCAGCAAGCCTCAAGGGGGACACGGCACGTCGCCCGACAATGAGCAGTTCTTC. Protein sequence: CASSKPQGGHGTSPDNEQFF.

This clonotype was counted a few times. The chain is built from TRBV6-1 and TRBJ2-7; D might be TRBD1 (6 bases). Germline V lookup: CDR1 MNHNS, CDR2 SASEGT. This CDR3 region has 13 residues. With 9 bases removed from V and 1 base from J, the gap between germline ends came to 13 bases. The CDR3 nucleotides are TGTGCCAGTTGGGAGAGGGGGTCCTACGAGCAGTACTTC. Its protein product is CASWERGSYEQYF.

Points on this clonotype: At one boundary the junction diverges from the germline segment, which might be a read error. The V and J genes are TRBV7-2 and TRBJ2-2; D gene ambiguous. In germline, CDR1 is SGHTA, CDR2 FQGNSA. The CDR3 is 16 residues long. CDR3 in DNA: TGTGCCAGCAGCCCCCTCTTCAGATCGAACATCGGGGAGCTGTTTTTT. It encodes CASSPLFRSNIGELFF.

The J gene is TRBJ1-3, the V gene TRBV25-1; 7 bases agree with TRBD1. The CDR3 loop spans 13 amino acids. V shed 10 bases, J shed 0 bases, and the junction held 3 bases outside the gene matches. Germline V CDR1 and CDR2: MGHDK, SYGVNS. CDR3: CATTGDSGNTIYF. The DNA of the CDR3 is TGTGCCACTACAGGGGACTCTGGAAACACCATATATTTT.

This clonotype turned up a few times. The CDR3 DNA is TGCAGCGTTGATGGGACGTTTAGTAACACTGAAGCTTTCTTT. It yields the protein CSVDGTFSNTEAFF. The V gene is TRBV29-1, the J gene TRBJ1-1; a weak D match, TRBD1 (5 bases). V lost 3 bases and J lost 2, with 13 bases in between. The CDR3 spans 14 residues. In germline, CDR1 is SQVTM, CDR2 ANQGSEA.

The genes are TRBV5-1 and TRBJ2-7; 7 bases fit TRBD1. This CDR3 has 14 amino acids. J gave up 0 bases and V 4 bases, and 4 bases lay outside the gene matches. The germline V gene has CDR1 SGHRS and CDR2 YFSETQ. The CDR3 coding sequence is TGCGCCAGCAGCCGTGGGGACAGCTCCTACGAGCAGTACTTC. Its protein is CASSRGDSSYEQYF.

By sample share, this clonotype is medium-sized (0.01 to 0.1%). This chain connects TRBV9 to TRBJ2-7, with 7 positions matching TRBD1. In germline, CDR1 is SGDLS, CDR2 YYNGEE. The CDR3 is made up of 13 amino acids. J lost 7 bases, V lost 3 bases, and 7 bases had no gene match. CDR3 nucleotides: TGTGCCAGCAGCGAGGGACAGCGAGGGGAGCAGTACTTC. This sequence encodes CASSEGQRGEQYF.

The gene calls are TRBV7-8 and TRBJ2-5, with D uncertain. Trimming stripped 5 bases from V and 9 bases from J, with 13 bases between. Germline V gives CDR1 SGHVS, CDR2 FQNEAQ. The CDR3 spans 12 residues. For the CDR3, the DNA is TGTGCCAGCAGCGATATGGGTTTGGCCCAGTACTTC. Protein: CASSDMGLAQYF. Based on the CDR3 plus reference TRBV7-8 and TRBJ2-5, the full variable domain is GAGVSQSPRYKVAKRGQDVALRCDPISGHVSLFWYQQALGQGPEFLTYFQNEAQLDKSGLPSDRFFAERPEGSVSTLKIQRTQQEDSAVYLCASSDMGLAQYFGPGTRLLVL.

The chain joins TRBV12-3 or TRBV12-4 to TRBJ1-1; the D gene is possibly TRBD1 (5 bases). The CDR3 extends over 15 amino acids. Trimming left V 5 bases short and J 4 bases short, with 17 bases between. The CDR3, as DNA: TGTGCCAGCAGTCCGGAATGGGGGATGGGCACTGAAGCTTTCTTT. This gives the protein CASSPEWGMGTEAFF.

The chain joins TRBV4-1 to TRBJ2-1, with D perhaps being TRBD1 or TRBD2 (7 bases each). Germline V gene sequence: CDR1 MGHRA, CDR2 YSYEKL. Trimming left V 0 bases short and J 12 bases short, with 18 bases between. The CDR3 loop spans 15 amino acids. In DNA, the CDR3 is TGCGCCAGCAGCCAAGAGGCGACTAGCAGGGGGGGGCAGTTCTTC. Its protein product is CASSQEATSRGGQFF.

This clonotype was observed a handful of times. The chain is built from TRBV7-3 and TRBJ2-1, with 9 nucleotides matching TRBD2. The CDR3 length is 15 residues. V was pared by 3 bases and J by 5 bases, with 5 bases of the junction left unmatched. CDR1 and CDR2 from the germline V gene are SGHTA and FQGTGA. The CDR3 region is CASSFAGGPNNEQFF. As DNA, the CDR3 is TGTGCCAGCAGCTTTGCGGGGGGGCCCAACAATGAGCAGTTCTTC.